The T cell receptor beta chain described here comes from a study of long-term antiretroviral therapy in people with HIV. Across the whole study: In the earliest collections, sampling predates the 2015 immediate-ART recommendation by about a decade.

Study outcomes and limitations: Transplant-donor-level diversity was not reached after ART, though diversity increased. Controls showed broader CDR3 length ranges than did the HIV repertoires.

Runs used v3.0 of the immunoSEQ assay and were done at survey level. Clones were sequenced by immunoSEQ multiplex PCR, and TCRdb holds only the in-frame ones, with some missing. The sample yields 10,000 to 13,000 clones, roughly 80% seen once. About this clone: Its antigen is not identified.

This CDR3 contains 15 residues. The trim removed 4 bases at V and 0 bases at J, leaving 4 bases unmatched. CDR1 and CDR2 (germline): SGHAT, FQNNGV. The material was unsorted PBMCs, obtained 1.2 years after starting antiretroviral therapy. This clonotype originated in a man in his forties or fifties with HIV. The J gene is TRBJ2-3, the V gene TRBV11-2; the match to TRBD1 covers 7 bases. CDR3 in DNA: TGTGCCAGCAGCTCAGGACAGGTCAGCACAGATACGCAGTATTTT. Translating gives CASSSGQVSTDTQYF. The whole variable domain, remainder taken from reference TRBV11-2 and TRBJ2-3, is EAGVAQSPRYKIIEKRQSVAFWCNPISGHATLYWYQQILGQGPKLLIQFQNNGVVDDSQLPKDRFSAERLKGVDSTLKIQPAKLEDSAVYLCASSSGQVSTDTQYFGPGTRLTVL.